This entry lists 15 T cell receptor beta chains sequenced from one sample in a study of T cell responses to AZD1222 COVID-19 vaccine. The assay was immunoSEQ multiplex PCR, and TCRdb's table has in-frame clones only and misses some. The sample has about 130,000 clones, approximately 90% seen once. The starting material was peripheral blood, obtained on day 0 of AZD1222 vaccination. The receptor set was obtained from an adult in good health.

The rearrangement joins TRBV5-1 to TRBJ2-3; D is perhaps TRBD2 (5 bases). Looked up from germline, CDR1 is SGHRS and CDR2 is YFSETQ. V was pared by 4 bases and J by 5 bases, with 11 bases between. CDR3 length equals 13 residues. The DNA for the CDR3 is TGCGCCAGCAGCATCTTACGGGGAGATACGCAGTATTTT. Its protein product is CASSILRGDTQYF.

The V and J genes are TRBV7-9 and TRBJ1-4; perhaps TRBD1 as D (5 bases). Germline CDR1 and CDR2: SEHNR and FQNEAQ (reference sequence). CDR3 length: 14 residues. V lost 5 bases, J lost 3 bases, and 10 bases lay in between. CDR3 protein: CASSPRESNEKLFF. CDR3 nucleotides: TGTGCCAGCAGCCCCAGGGAATCTAATGAAAAACTGTTTTTT.

V gene TRBV28 combines with J gene TRBJ2-7, with 11 bases that match TRBD2. Losses at the gene ends were 4 bases for V and 3 bases for J; bases not matched to a gene: 11. Germline lookup yields CDR1 MDHEN and CDR2 SYDVKM. There are 17 residues in the CDR3. DNA of the CDR3: TGTGCCAGCAGTTCTTTCGGGACTAGCGGTTCCAGCTACGAGCAGTACTTC. This sequence encodes CASSSFGTSGSSYEQYF.

For the CDR3, the DNA is TGTGCCAGCCAACTCGACCGTGCCCTCCACTTT. As protein: CASQLDRALHF. This sequence joins TRBV6-5 and TRBJ1-6; no definite D call. Germline CDR1 and CDR2: MNHEY and SVGAGI. The CDR3 spans 11 residues. V was cut by 8 bases and J by 14 bases, with 13 bases left in between.

This clone has a handful of counts. J is TRBJ1-2 and V is TRBV5-1, with a possible D match to TRBD1 (6 bases). This CDR3 comprises 13 residues. The V end was cut by 8 bases, the J end by 1 base, with 12 bases between. Germline CDR1 reads SGHRS; CDR2 reads YFSETQ. The DNA for the CDR3 is TGCGCCAGTACACAGGGTAATAACTATGGCTACACCTTC. Protein product: CASTQGNNYGYTF. The variable domain in full, completed from reference TRBV5-1 and TRBJ1-2, reads KAGVTQTPRYLIKTRGQQVTLSCSPISGHRSVSWYQQTPGQGLQFLFEYFSETQRNKGNFPGRFSGRQFSNSRSEMNVSTLELGDSALYLCASTQGNNYGYTFGSGTRLTVV.

This clone was seen more than once but under ten times. The chain links TRBV10-1 to TRBJ2-2, with 9 nucleotides matching TRBD1. Germline-derived CDR1 and CDR2 are WNHNN and SYGVQD (reference sequence). The CDR3 consists of 15 residues. The V segment lost 7 bases and the J segment 5 bases; nucleotides outside the gene matches: 8. The CDR3, as DNA: TGCGCCAGCACCCTGGGACAGGGTGGGACCGGGGAGCTGTTTTTT. Protein product: CASTLGQGGTGELFF.

The rearrangement uses TRBV28 and TRBJ1-2, with a tentative D call TRBD1 (5 bases). Germline loops: CDR1 MDHEN, CDR2 SYDVKM. V lost 1 base and J 4 bases, leaving 13 bases between the germline ends. This CDR3 is built from 15 residues. CDR3 coding DNA: TGTGCCAGCAGTTTATTTCAGGGATCCTCCTATGGCTACACCTTC. Translated, it gives CASSLFQGSSYGYTF.

The chain has TRBV27 and TRBJ1-5; no firm D call. The germline V gene has CDR1 MNHEY and CDR2 SMNVEV (reference sequence). The V gene lost 5 bases and the J gene lost 5 bases, with 13 bases spanning the gap. This CDR3 contains 14 residues. The CDR3 sequence is CASSQVGPHQPQHF. CDR3 nucleotides: TGTGCCAGCAGTCAAGTAGGGCCCCATCAGCCCCAGCATTTT.

The J gene is TRBJ1-6, the V gene TRBV27, with TRBD1 as a possible D gene (6 bases). The germline CDR1 and CDR2 sequences are MNHEY and SMNVEV (reference sequence). V was clipped by 1 base and J by 8 bases, with 21 bases between them. The CDR3 has 18 residues. The DNA of the CDR3 is TGTGCCAGCAGTTTATTAAGACCGAGGGGGGCACAGGATTCACCCCTCCACTTT. Encoded protein: CASSLLRPRGAQDSPLHF.

The V gene is TRBV4-1, the J gene TRBJ1-2; D is uncertain. Germline V gene data show CDR1 as MGHRA and CDR2 as YSYEKL. V was clipped by 1 base and J by 4 bases, with 7 bases between them. The CDR3 extends over 13 amino acids. The CDR3 reads CASSQGRSYGYTF. CDR3 in DNA: TGCGCCAGCAGCCAAGGTCGCAGCTATGGCTACACCTTC.

The rearrangement uses TRBV7-9 and TRBJ1-2, with D perhaps matching TRBD1 (6 bases). This CDR3 spans 14 amino acids. Trimming stripped 7 bases from V and 8 bases from J, with 20 bases between. CDR1 is SEHNR and CDR2 is FQNEAQ in the germline V gene (reference sequence). The CDR3 DNA reads as TGTGCCAGCACTATAACCGGGGGCCTCGAGGGCTACACCTTC. Its protein product is CASTITGGLEGYTF.

The chain uses TRBV5-1 and TRBJ2-3; D possibly corresponds to TRBD2 (5 bases). The V end lost 0 bases, the J end lost 5 bases, and 16 bases lay between the germline ends. There are 16 residues in the CDR3. The germline V gene encodes CDR1 SGHRS and CDR2 YFSETQ. The CDR3 sequence: CASSLELGVGGDTQYF. CDR3 in DNA: TGCGCCAGCAGCTTGGAGCTCGGAGTAGGAGGAGATACGCAGTATTTT.

The rearrangement joins TRBV11-2 to TRBJ1-1; no clear D. V gave up 2 bases and J gave up 0 bases, with 4 bases separating them. Germline values: CDR1 SGHAT, CDR2 FQNNGV. The CDR3 consists of 13 residues. CDR3 amino acids: CASSLTVNTEAFF. CDR3 DNA sequence: TGTGCCAGCAGCTTAACAGTGAACACTGAAGCTTTCTTT.

The gene calls are TRBV10-1 and TRBJ2-5, with 9 bases matching TRBD2. CDR1 and CDR2 from the germline V gene are WNHNN and SYGVQD (reference sequence). CDR3 length equals 17 residues. V gave up 0 bases and J gave up 1 base; unmatched junction bases: 6. The CDR3 sequence is CASSESGLAGTQETQYF. In DNA form, the CDR3 reads TGCGCCAGCAGTGAGTCGGGGCTAGCGGGAACCCAAGAGACCCAGTACTTC.

The V and J genes are TRBV5-6 and TRBJ1-2, with 9 bases aligning to TRBD1. With 3 bases clipped from V and 4 bases from J, the junction kept 10 bases outside the gene matches. The germline gives CDR1 SGHDT, CDR2 YYEEEE. The CDR3 length is 16 residues. The CDR3 is CASSWDRDQGGYGYTF. The CDR3 bases are TGTGCCAGCAGCTGGGACAGGGATCAAGGGGGCTATGGCTACACCTTC.